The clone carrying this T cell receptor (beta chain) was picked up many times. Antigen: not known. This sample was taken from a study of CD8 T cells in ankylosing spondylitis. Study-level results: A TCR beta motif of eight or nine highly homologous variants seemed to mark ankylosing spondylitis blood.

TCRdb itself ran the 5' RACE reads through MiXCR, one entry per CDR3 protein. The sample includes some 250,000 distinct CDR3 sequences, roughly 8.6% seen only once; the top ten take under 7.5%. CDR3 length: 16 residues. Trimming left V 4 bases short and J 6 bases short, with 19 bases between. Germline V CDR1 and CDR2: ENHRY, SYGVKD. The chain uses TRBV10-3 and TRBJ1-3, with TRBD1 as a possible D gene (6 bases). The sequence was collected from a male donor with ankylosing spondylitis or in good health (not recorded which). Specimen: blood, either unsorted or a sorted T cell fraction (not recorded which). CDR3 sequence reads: CAISGPPGGLVNTIYF. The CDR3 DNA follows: TGTGCCATCAGTGGCCCCCCCGGGGGCCTGGTAAACACCATATATTTT.